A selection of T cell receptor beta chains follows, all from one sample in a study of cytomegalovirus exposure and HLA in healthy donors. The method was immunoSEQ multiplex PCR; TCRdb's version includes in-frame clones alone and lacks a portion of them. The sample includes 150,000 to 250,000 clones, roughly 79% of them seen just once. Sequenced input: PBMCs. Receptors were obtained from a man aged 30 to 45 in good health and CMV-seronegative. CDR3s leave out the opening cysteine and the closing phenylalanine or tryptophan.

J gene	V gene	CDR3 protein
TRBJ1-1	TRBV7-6	ASSLSGTGPAEAF
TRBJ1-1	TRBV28	ASSLPSGGSMNTEAF
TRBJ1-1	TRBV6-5	ASSYDPSMNTEAF
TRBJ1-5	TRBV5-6	ASRGQGDNQPQH
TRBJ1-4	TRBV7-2	ASSLGLGGPGEKLF
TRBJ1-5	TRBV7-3	ASSLGFTGGPQPQH
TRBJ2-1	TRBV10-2	ASRRSWYLNEQF
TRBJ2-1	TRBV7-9	ASSFSVLGYNEQF
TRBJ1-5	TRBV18	ASSSYSNQPQH
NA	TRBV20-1	SARLVAEQY